Presented here are 20 T cell receptor beta chains from one specimen sequenced in a study of response to subunit inactivated influenza vaccine (dated by TCRdb to 2016 to 2019). Libraries were made using RT-PCR. Sequencing instrument: Illumina HiSeq 2500. Starting from the raw public reads, TCRdb applied fastp trimming at Q25, assembled clones with MiXCR and retained in-frame beta chains. Rows merge per CDR3 protein into single entries with the most common DNA and genes. This sample has roughly 760,000 distinct CDR3 sequences in its table, and 21% of those were observed once. In total, the top ten clones hold roughly 10% of the sample. The sequenced sample was PBMCs from blood, obtained 5 days after vaccination. These TCRs come from a man over 45 who received an inactivated influenza vaccine. Donor details come from another sample of the same person, matched by shared clones.

This clonotype was seen ten or more times. J is TRBJ2-1 and V is TRBV5-6; the D is unclear. V lost 2 bases and J 4 bases, leaving 7 bases between the germline ends. This CDR3 region has 13 residues. The germline V gene encodes CDR1 SGHDT and CDR2 YYEEEE. This chain's CDR3 is CASSFTVYNEQFF. The CDR3 DNA sequence: TGTGCCAGCAGCTTCACAGTATACAATGAGCAGTTCTTC.

This clonotype has a handful of counts. CDR3 region: CASSLSIGLLSAYEQYF. The CDR3 bases are TGTGCCAGCAGTCTCTCCATAGGACTGTTATCCGCCTACGAGCAGTACTTC. This chain links TRBV28 with TRBJ2-7; a possible D gene is TRBD2 (5 bases). Germline values: CDR1 MDHEN, CDR2 SYDVKM. The length of the CDR3 is 17 residues. V lost 5 bases and J 2 bases, leaving 22 bases between the germline ends. Variable domain in full (rest from reference TRBV28 and TRBJ2-7): DVKVTQSSRYLVKRTGEKVFLECVQDMDHENMFWYRQDPGLGLRLIYFSYDVKMKEKGDIPEGYSVSREKKERFSLILESASTNQTSMYLCASSLSIGLLSAYEQYFGPGTRLTVT.

The chain links TRBV28 to TRBJ2-1; D is unresolved. V lost 8 bases to trimming and J lost 14 bases, with 16 bases between them. Germline lookup yields CDR1 MDHEN and CDR2 SYDVKM. The CDR3 runs to 11 residues. CDR3 nucleotide sequence: TGTGCCAGCCGATTAGGAAGTATAGAGTTCTTC. Translating gives CASRLGSIEFF.

In this sample, this clonotype turned up a few times. This chain connects TRBV11-1 to TRBJ2-1, with 11 bases lining up with TRBD2. The CDR3 covers 17 residues. Looked up from germline, CDR1 is SGHAT and CDR2 is FQDESV (reference sequence). The trim removed 4 bases at V and 3 bases at J, leaving 8 bases unmatched. Written as DNA, the CDR3 is TGTGCCAGCAGCTCGTACGCTAGCGGGGGGTACTACAATGAGCAGTTCTTC. Translation gives CASSSYASGGYYNEQFF.

The CDR3: CASSRGTEYEQYF. The CDR3 DNA reads TGTGCCAGCAGCCGCGGGACAGAGTACGAGCAGTACTTC. This chain joins TRBV7-2 and TRBJ2-7, with D possibly being TRBD1 (7 bases). V was shortened by 5 bases and J by 4 bases, with 12 bases between the two germline ends. The CDR3 runs 13 residues. The germline gives CDR1 SGHTA, CDR2 FQGNSA.

The chain couples TRBV11-2 to TRBJ2-1; 11 nucleotides match TRBD2. Germline V gene sequence: CDR1 SGHAT, CDR2 FQNNGV. The junction had 8 bases not matched to a gene; V was cut back by 4 bases and J by 0 bases. The CDR3 extends over 18 amino acids. The CDR3 DNA sequence: TGTGCCAGCAGCTGGGCTAGCGGGGGGTCCTCCTCCTACAATGAGCAGTTCTTC. Its translation: CASSWASGGSSSYNEQFF.

The chain uses TRBV7-6 and TRBJ2-1; TRBD2 matches 11 bases. Trimming took 1 base from V and 6 from J; bases not matched to a gene: 2. The CDR3 is 15 amino acids. CDR1 and CDR2 (germline): SGHVS, FNYEAQ. CDR3 nucleotide sequence: TGTGCCAGCAGCTTAGAAGGGACTAGCGGCAATGAGCAGTTCTTC. Its protein product is CASSLEGTSGNEQFF.

This clonotype has more than one count but fewer than ten. The V call is TRBV15, the J call TRBJ2-1; D not certain. The CDR3 contains 11 residues. The germline V gene has CDR1 LNHNV and CDR2 YYDKDF (reference sequence). V lost 3 bases to trimming and J lost 7 bases, with 4 bases between them. DNA for the CDR3: TGTGCCACCAGCAGCTTTAATGAGCAGTTCTTC. Amino acid sequence: CATSSFNEQFF. Combining the CDR3 with reference TRBV15 and TRBJ2-1 gives the whole variable domain DAMVIQNPRYQVTQFGKPVTLSCSQTLNHNVMYWYQQKSSQAPKLLFHYYDKDFNNEADTPDNFQSRRPNTSFCFLDIRSPGLGDTAMYLCATSSFNEQFFGPGTRLTVL.

This clonotype was counted many times. The rearrangement links TRBV7-9 to TRBJ2-1; the match to TRBD1 covers 7 bases. V was pared by 5 bases and J by 6 bases, with 13 bases of the junction left unmatched. From germline, CDR1 is SEHNR and CDR2 FQNEAQ (reference sequence). The CDR3 runs to 16 residues. The CDR3 spells CASSPLNRGVINEQFF. In DNA, the CDR3 is TGTGCCAGCAGCCCCTTAAACAGGGGAGTCATCAATGAGCAGTTCTTC.

This clonotype has just a few counts. The V gene is TRBV24-1, the J gene TRBJ2-3, with 11 bases identical to TRBD2. The CDR3 covers 17 residues. V lost 3 bases to trimming and J lost 1 base; unmatched junction nucleotides: 5. Looked up from germline, CDR1 is KGHDR and CDR2 is SFDVKD. CDR3 region: CATSDPRLAGRTDTQYF. CDR3 nucleotide sequence: TGTGCCACCAGTGATCCCAGACTAGCGGGACGCACAGATACGCAGTATTTT.

The chain links TRBV20-1 to TRBJ2-3, with D perhaps TRBD1 or TRBD2 (5 bases each). The CDR3 extends over 15 amino acids. Trimming left V 7 bases short and J 0 bases short, with 17 bases between. Germline assignment: CDR1 DFQATT and CDR2 SNEGSKA (reference sequence). CDR3 region: CSVPRQRGSTDTQYF. Written as DNA, the CDR3 is TGCAGTGTCCCCCGACAGAGGGGCAGCACAGATACGCAGTATTTT.

The rearrangement links TRBV7-9 to TRBJ2-2; 13 bases map to TRBD2. Looked up from germline, CDR1 is SEHNR and CDR2 is FQNEAQ (reference sequence). This CDR3 spans 17 amino acids. V was pared by 3 bases and J by 5 bases, with 6 bases of the junction left unmatched. Written as DNA, the CDR3 is TGTGCCAGCAGCTTCGGACTAGCGGGAGTTTGGACCGGGGAGCTGTTTTTT. Protein product: CASSFGLAGVWTGELFF.

This clonotype was counted at least ten times. The V call is TRBV29-1, the J call TRBJ2-7; TRBD2 agrees at 13 bases. J lost 4 bases, V lost 6 bases, and 6 bases had no gene match. Germline V CDR1 and CDR2: SQVTM, ANQGSEA. The CDR3 length is 14 residues. CDR3 coding DNA: TGCAGCGTAATTGGACTAGCGGGAGATTACGAGCAGTACTTC. Protein product: CSVIGLAGDYEQYF.

The V call is TRBV7-8, the J call TRBJ2-7, with D possibly matching TRBD1 (6 bases). The germline gives CDR1 SGHVS, CDR2 FQNEAQ. This CDR3 has 12 residues. Trimming took off 5 bases at V and 9 bases at J, with 14 bases between the two ends. CDR3 loop: CASSPGTPAQYF. In nucleotides, the CDR3 is TGTGCCAGCAGCCCGGGGACACCCGCGCAGTACTTC. Full variable domain (rest looked up from reference TRBV7-8 and TRBJ2-7): GAGVSQSPRYKVAKRGQDVALRCDPISGHVSLFWYQQALGQGPEFLTYFQNEAQLDKSGLPSDRFFAERPEGSVSTLKIQRTQQEDSAVYLCASSPGTPAQYFGPGTRLTVT.

This clonotype was recorded a few times. The CDR3 region has the DNA TGTGCCAGCAGTTACCGTCGACAGGGGGCAACAGATACGCAGTATTTT. This translates into CASSYRRQGATDTQYF. The chain carries TRBV6-2 or TRBV6-3 and TRBJ2-3; TRBD1 aligns across 10 bases. The J segment lost 3 bases and the V segment lost 2 bases, leaving 5 bases of the junction unmatched. Germline V lookup: CDR1 MNHEY, CDR2 SVGEGT. The CDR3 extends over 16 amino acids.

V usage is TRBV4-3 and J usage is TRBJ2-3, with D possibly TRBD2 on 5 matching bases. The germline V gene encodes CDR1 LGHNA and CDR2 YSLEER. The CDR3 runs to 14 residues. Trimming shortened V by 1 base and J by 6 bases, and 11 bases separated the two germline ends. The CDR3 DNA is TGCGCCAGCAGCCAAGGCGGGCGCGGGGATACGCAGTATTTT. It codes for CASSQGGRGDTQYF.

This chain links TRBV7-2 with TRBJ2-1; TRBD1 matches at 8 bases. Germline V gene sequence: CDR1 SGHTA, CDR2 FQGNSA. Trimming cost V 5 bases and J 4 bases; bases outside gene matches: 7. CDR3 length: 15 residues. This CDR3 reads CASSARDRGYNEQFF. The CDR3 nucleotides read TGTGCCAGCAGCGCGCGTGACAGGGGATACAATGAGCAGTTCTTC.

The table lists this clonotype with a few counts. The V call is TRBV7-2, the J call TRBJ1-1; the D is unclear. The germline V and J ends were trimmed by 7 bases and 1 base, with 16 bases remaining between them. Germline V CDR1 and CDR2: SGHTA, FQGNSA. CDR3 length: 15 amino acids. The CDR3 DNA reads TGTGCCAGCATCCAAAAAGCCCCAGGGAACACTGAAGCTTTCTTT. Translation gives CASIQKAPGNTEAFF.

The rearrangement uses TRBV20-1 and TRBJ2-3, with D hard to call. CDR1 DFQATT and CDR2 SNEGSKA come from the germline V gene (reference sequence). This CDR3 has 12 amino acids. Deletions cut 5 bases from V and 2 bases from J, with 8 bases between. CDR3 loop: CSAQPTTDTQYF. CDR3 coding DNA: TGCAGTGCTCAGCCGACCACAGATACGCAGTATTTT.

The chain employs TRBV28 and TRBJ2-1; 10 bases are a match to TRBD2. This CDR3 comprises 14 residues. The junction had 7 bases not matched to a gene; V was cut back by 8 bases and J by 6 bases. Germline loops: CDR1 MDHEN, CDR2 SYDVKM. This CDR3 reads CASLTSGIGNEQFF. The DNA for the CDR3 is TGTGCCAGCCTCACTAGCGGGATTGGCAATGAGCAGTTCTTC.